The 9 T cell receptor beta chains below all came from one sample that was sequenced in a study of CD8+CD57+ T cells in acquired aplastic anemia. Genomic DNA, the template, was used for profiling of the TCR beta VDJ and CDR3. A single record per CDR3 protein comes from TCRdb applying MiXCR to the reads. The sample lists approximately 200,000 distinct CDR3 sequences, roughly 57% occurring once. The sequenced sample was sorted CD4+, CD8+, or CD8+CD57+ T cells (not recorded which) from PBMCs. The receptor set was obtained from a human donor in good health.

This clonotype was counted a single time. One end of the junction does not line up with germline, which may come from a read error. The rearrangement links TRBV5-1 to TRBJ2-5; 8 nucleotides line up with TRBD2. From germline, CDR1 is SGHRS and CDR2 YFSETQ. The length of the CDR3 is 14 residues. The CDR3 region is CASSKLGLGETQYF. The CDR3 DNA follows: TGTGCCAGCAGCAAACTGGGACTAGGGGAGACCCAGTACTTC.

This clonotype appeared once. The chain links TRBV4-1 to TRBJ2-7; D is unclear. V lost 5 bases, J lost 4 bases, and 24 bases lay in between. Germline-derived CDR1 and CDR2 are MGHRA and YSYEKL. The CDR3 is made up of 17 amino acids. CDR3 in amino acids: CASSLAVTAWDPYEQYF. CDR3 DNA sequence: TGCGCCAGCAGCTTGGCCGTTACAGCCTGGGATCCTTACGAGCAGTACTTC.

This clonotype was found a few times. This chain connects TRBV15 to TRBJ2-3; D remains ambiguous. The V gene's germline CDR1 is LNHNV and CDR2 YYDKDF (reference sequence). The CDR3 is 14 amino acids. V was clipped by 1 base and J by 0 bases, with 5 bases between them. The CDR3 reads CATSRVGSTDTQYF. CDR3 DNA sequence: TGTGCCACCAGCAGAGTAGGTAGCACAGATACGCAGTATTTT.

This clonotype has ten or more counts. The V call is TRBV11-2, the J call TRBJ2-7; D possibly corresponds to TRBD2 (5 bases). The CDR3 has 16 amino acids. Trimming removed 1 base at V and 3 bases at J, with 16 bases between. The germline V gene has CDR1 SGHAT and CDR2 FQNNGV. The CDR3 region has the DNA TGTGCCAGCAGCTTAGTATCCCCCGCAGACTACTACGAGCAGTACTTC. As protein: CASSLVSPADYYEQYF.

The chain uses TRBV7-3 and TRBJ2-5; no reliable D call. The CDR3 is made up of 15 amino acids. V shed 1 base and J shed 3 bases, with 12 bases lying between them. Looked up from germline, CDR1 is SGHTA and CDR2 is FQGTGA. DNA for the CDR3: TGTGCCAGCAGCTTAAATGGACGTTCAGAAGAGACCCAGTACTTC. It specifies CASSLNGRSEETQYF.

This clonotype was counted at least ten times. The chain recombines TRBV6-4 with TRBJ2-2; D perhaps matches TRBD1 (5 bases). Trimming stripped 2 bases from V and 4 bases from J, with 5 bases between. There are 13 residues in the CDR3. Germline CDR1 MRHNA, CDR2 SNTAGT. The chain's CDR3 is CASSDRGTGELFF. CDR3 sequence (DNA): TGTGCCAGCAGTGACAGGGGCACCGGGGAGCTGTTTTTT.

Points on this clonotype: Since no conserved phenylalanine or tryptophan closes the CDR3, a read error is the likely cause. The chain combines TRBV19 with TRBJ2-1; the D gene is possibly TRBD2 (5 bases). Per the germline V gene, CDR1 is LNHDA and CDR2 is SQIVND (reference sequence). The CDR3 totals 17 residues. Trimming stripped 9 bases from V and 3 bases from J, with 24 bases between. The CDR3 region has the DNA TGTGCCAGCAGTGGTACTTCCAGGAGGAAACACTACAATGAGCAGTTCCTC. This gives the protein CASSGTSRRKHYNEQFL.

The chain joins TRBV7-9 to TRBJ1-2, with D possibly matching TRBD1 (5 bases). The CDR3 covers 13 residues. CDR1 and CDR2 (germline): SEHNR, FQNEAQ (reference sequence). Between the trimmed V and J ends, which lost 6 bases and 6 bases, there was a span of 14 bases. The CDR3 loop reads CASRRQGLNGYTF. For the CDR3, the DNA is TGTGCCAGCAGACGGCAGGGTCTTAATGGCTACACCTTC.

This clonotype was picked up a small number of times. The chain carries TRBV20-1 and TRBJ2-3; D possibly corresponds to TRBD2 (5 bases). The CDR3 has 13 amino acids. V gave up 3 bases and J gave up 6 bases, with 13 bases separating them. From germline, CDR1 is DFQATT and CDR2 SNEGSKA (reference sequence). This chain's CDR3 is CSASASSGDTQYF. In nucleotides, the CDR3 is TGCAGTGCTAGTGCCAGTTCGGGGGATACGCAGTATTTT.